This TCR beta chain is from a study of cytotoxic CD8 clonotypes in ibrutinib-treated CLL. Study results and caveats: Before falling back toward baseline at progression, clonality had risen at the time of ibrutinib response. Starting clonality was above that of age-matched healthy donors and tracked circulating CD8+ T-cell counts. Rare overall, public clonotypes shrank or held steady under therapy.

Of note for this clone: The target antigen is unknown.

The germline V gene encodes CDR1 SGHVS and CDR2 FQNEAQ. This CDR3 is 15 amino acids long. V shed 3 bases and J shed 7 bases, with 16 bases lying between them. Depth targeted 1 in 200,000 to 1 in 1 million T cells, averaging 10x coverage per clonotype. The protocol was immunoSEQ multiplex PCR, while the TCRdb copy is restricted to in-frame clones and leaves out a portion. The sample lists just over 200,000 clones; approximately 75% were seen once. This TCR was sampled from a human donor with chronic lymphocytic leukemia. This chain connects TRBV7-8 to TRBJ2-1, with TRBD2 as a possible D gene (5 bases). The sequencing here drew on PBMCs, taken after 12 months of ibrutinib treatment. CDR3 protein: CASSFLTTTGNEQFF. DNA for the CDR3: TGTGCCAGCAGCTTCCTTACTACTACGGGGAATGAGCAGTTCTTC.